This entry describes one TCR beta chain. Antigen: not known. With V trimmed by 8 bases and J by 6 bases, 12 bases remained unmatched. There are 16 residues in the CDR3. Germline CDR1 and CDR2: MNHEY and SMNVEV (reference sequence). The data originate from a study of T cells in localized non-small cell lung cancer. General study results and limits: Uninvolved adjacent lung showed higher T cell clonality than tumor. Only one tumor region was sequenced, so heterogeneity remains possible. Of the top 100 tumor clones, median around 55 were in adjacent lung, some 30 among its top 100.

Only in-frame clones appear in the TCRdb table, and some are missing; sequencing was by immunoSEQ multiplex PCR. The table has about 24,000 clones, about nine tenths seen once. The clonotype was recovered from a man between 40 and 70 years old with stage I squamous cell lung carcinoma. This sequence joins TRBV27 and TRBJ2-2, with 10 bases matching TRBD1. The specimen comprised peripheral blood, sampled before any cancer treatment. The DNA of the CDR3 is TGTGCCAGCCGAAACGGAGGGACAGGGGCCGCCGGGGAGCTGTTTTTT. This translates into CASRNGGTGAAGELFF.